The entry below describes one T cell receptor (beta chain). Its matching antigen is unknown. These data come from a study of shared clonotypes between healthy human individuals. Whole-study context: For every donor, three CD4 naive, three CD4 memory, two CD8 naive and one CD8 memory plates were used. Findings and caveats of the study: It was expected that sequencing depth would affect clonotype sharing among donors. Generation probabilities were higher for clonotypes shared across all four sorted-subset donors than for unshared ones. A generally larger estimated richness was seen in naive subsets than in memory subsets.

Some clones are missing from TCRdb's copy, which holds only in-frame ones; the method was immunoSEQ multiplex PCR. The table shows about 2 million clones, with roughly 95% occurring only once. Germline-derived CDR1 and CDR2 are SGHDN and FVKESK. Trimming removed 3 bases from V and 2 bases from J, with 6 bases in between. The CDR3 extends over 13 amino acids. This clonotype was sampled from a young man in good health. The chain links TRBV14 to TRBJ2-3, with D unclear. The sample taken for sequencing was naive CD4+ T cells sorted from blood. Regarding subset: CD45RA+ positively selected. The CDR3 here is CASSQVATDTQYF. The CDR3 DNA reads TGTGCCAGCAGCCAGGTGGCCACAGATACGCAGTATTTT.